Following are 4 T cell receptor beta chains from one sample sequenced in a study of blood T cell repertoires in COVID-19. The table came from immunoSEQ multiplex PCR; TCRdb's copy has only in-frame clones and leaves some out. The table shows 150,000 or so clones, with about 85% occurring only once. Material for sequencing was PBMCs or T cells enriched from blood (not recorded which). The source of these receptors is a woman between 50 and 59 years old who had recovered from COVID-19.

The chain joins TRBV11-3 to TRBJ2-1; D might be TRBD1 (6 bases). The CDR3 is 15 amino acids. Trimming stripped 0 bases from V and 9 bases from J, with 15 bases between. The V gene's germline CDR1 is SGHNT and CDR2 YENEEA. CDR3: CASSLDGWQGSEQFF. CDR3 nucleotide sequence: TGTGCCAGCAGCTTAGATGGCTGGCAGGGGAGTGAGCAGTTCTTC.

The gene calls are TRBV6-1 and TRBJ2-2; weak D call: TRBD2 (6 bases). CDR3 length: 14 amino acids. CDR1 MNHNS and CDR2 SASEGT come from the germline V gene. Trimming stripped 3 bases from V and 5 bases from J, with 10 bases between. This CDR3 is CASSEPGATGELFF. The CDR3 DNA reads as TGTGCCAGCAGTGAGCCGGGAGCAACCGGGGAGCTGTTTTTT.

The chain links TRBV28 to TRBJ2-5; 8 nucleotides agree with TRBD2. V lost 6 bases, J lost 5 bases, and 5 bases stayed unmatched. The germline V gene encodes CDR1 MDHEN and CDR2 SYDVKM. The CDR3 runs to 13 residues. CDR3 sequence (DNA): TGTGCCAGCAGGCCATCGGGGGGGGAGACCCAGTACTTC. Residues: CASRPSGGETQYF.

This clone was counted between two and nine times. The gene calls are TRBV28 and TRBJ1-2; 9 bases agree with TRBD1. CDR1 is MDHEN and CDR2 is SYDVKM in the germline V gene. The V and J ends lost 6 bases and 2 bases, in that order; junction bases with no gene match: 7. The CDR3 has 15 amino acids. The CDR3 DNA is TGTGCCAGCAGCTCCTCCGGGACAGGGAACTATGGCTACACCTTC. It codes for CASSSSGTGNYGYTF.